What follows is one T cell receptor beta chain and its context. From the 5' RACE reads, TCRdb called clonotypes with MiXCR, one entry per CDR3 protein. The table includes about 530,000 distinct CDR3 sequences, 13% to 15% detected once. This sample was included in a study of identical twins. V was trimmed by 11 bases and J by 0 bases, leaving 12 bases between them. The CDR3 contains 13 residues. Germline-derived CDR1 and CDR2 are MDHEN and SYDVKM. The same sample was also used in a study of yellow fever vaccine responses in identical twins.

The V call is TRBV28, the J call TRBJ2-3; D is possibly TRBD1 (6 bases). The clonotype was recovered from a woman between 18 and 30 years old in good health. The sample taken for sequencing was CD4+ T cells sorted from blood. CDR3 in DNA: TGTGCCGCCAGGGACACAAGCACAGATACGCAGTATTTT. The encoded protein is CAARDTSTDTQYF.